This is a list of T cell receptor beta chains from one sample in a study of blood T cell repertoires in COVID-19. The protocol was immunoSEQ multiplex PCR, while the TCRdb copy is restricted to in-frame clones and leaves out a portion. In the table there are under 150,000 clones, around 87% of which are singletons. The specimen was peripheral blood. Source of these receptors: a man in his forties or fifties with active COVID-19. CDR3s include the opening cysteine and the closing phenylalanine or tryptophan. D genes are given only for firm matches. Size is stated for part of the rows, as once, few or many counts, or as a class when the clone is expanded.

v_call	d_call	j_call	clone_size	cdr3_nt	cdr3_aa
TRBV5-4	TRBD1	TRBJ1-2	-	TGTGCCAGCAGCTTGTTCGGACTTGGACAGGGGTTCGTCTATGGCTACACCTTC	CASSLFGLGQGFVYGYTF
TRBV27	TRBD1	TRBJ1-5	-	TGTGCCAGCAGTCCAGTCTCTATAGTGGCAGGGGGTGTGTATCAGCCCCAGCATTTT	CASSPVSIVAGGVYQPQHF
TRBV27	-	TRBJ1-6	-	TGTGCCAGCAGTTTATCGATAATGGCCGTTTCACCCCTCCACTTT	CASSLSIMAVSPLHF
TRBV3-1/TRBV3-2	TRBD1	TRBJ2-3	-	TGTGCCAGCAGCCCACAGGGGGCTAACACAGATACGCAGTATTTT	CASSPQGANTDTQYF
TRBV5-4	-	TRBJ2-7	few	TGTGCCAGCAGATTACAGGGTTTCGAGCAGTACTTC	CASRLQGFEQYF
TRBV7-3	-	TRBJ2-5	-	TGTGCCAGCAGCTTTCAGGGGACGACCCAAGAGACCCAGTACTTC	CASSFQGTTQETQYF
TRBV19	TRBD1	TRBJ2-7	-	TGTGCCAGTAGTTTTCGGGGACAGGGGGCCTACGAGCAGTACTTC	CASSFRGQGAYEQYF
TRBV11-2	-	TRBJ2-3	-	TGTGCCAGCAGCACTCCGCGCACAGATACGCAGTATTTT	CASSTPRTDTQYF
TRBV5-4	TRBD1	TRBJ2-1	-	TGTGCCAGCAGCCCCGACAGGGGGGGGTACAATGAGCAGTTCTTC	CASSPDRGGYNEQFF
TRBV18	TRBD2	TRBJ2-3	-	TGTGCCAGCTCACCCCCGACTAGCGGGACCGGAGGTACGCAGTATTTT	CASSPPTSGTGGTQYF
TRBV19	TRBD2	TRBJ2-3	-	TGTGCCAGTAGTACCCGACTAGCGGGGGGGCATCTAGATACGCAGTATTTT	CASSTRLAGGHLDTQYF
TRBV9	-	TRBJ2-7	-	TGTGCCAGCAGCGTAGGTCAGTCTAGCTACGAGCAGTACTTC	CASSVGQSSYEQYF
TRBV6-2/TRBV6-3	TRBD2	TRBJ2-7	-	TGTGCCAGCAGTTACCTACTAGCGTACGAGCAGTACTTC	CASSYLLAYEQYF
TRBV7-3	TRBD1	TRBJ2-1	-	TGTGCCAGCAGCTCTGGACAGGGGATTAATGAGCAGTTCTTC	CASSSGQGINEQFF
TRBV14	TRBD2	TRBJ2-2	-	TGTGCCAGCAGCCAACTGGGGGGGACCGGGGAGCTGTTTTTT	CASSQLGGTGELFF
TRBV7-2	TRBD2	TRBJ2-1	-	TGTGCCAGCAGCTTCACTAGCGGGGGGGTAGGTGAGCAGTTCTTC	CASSFTSGGVGEQFF
TRBV6-5	-	TRBJ1-2	-	TGTGCCAGCAGTTACCGAGTGGACTATGGCTACACCTTC	CASSYRVDYGYTF
TRBV4-1	-	TRBJ1-1	-	TGCGCCAGCAGCCCAACCGGGGGAGAGACTGAAGCTTTCTTT	CASSPTGGETEAFF
TRBV29-1	TRBD1	TRBJ2-7	-	TGCAGCGTTTCTACAGGGGACGAGCAGTACTTC	CSVSTGDEQYF
TRBV3-1/TRBV3-2	-	TRBJ2-2	-	TGTGCCAGCAGCCAAAAGGGGGGGCGCACCGGGGAGCTGTTTTTT	CASSQKGGRTGELFF
TRBV5-1	TRBD1	TRBJ1-4	-	TGCGCCAGCAGCTCGTCTGGACAGGGTGAAAAACTGTTTTTT	CASSSSGQGEKLFF
TRBV7-2	TRBD2	TRBJ2-1	few	TGTGCCAGCAGCATTACTAGCGGGGGCTCCTATGAGCAGTTCTTC	CASSITSGGSYEQFF
TRBV29-1	TRBD1	TRBJ1-5	-	TGCAGCGCCCGGACAGGGGGCCTCAATCAGCCCCAGCATTTT	CSARTGGLNQPQHF
TRBV5-5	-	TRBJ1-5	few	TGTGCCAGCAGCACTGAGGCCCAGATTAATCAGCCCCAGCATTTT	CASSTEAQINQPQHF
TRBV7-2	-	TRBJ1-3	-	TGTGCCAGCAGCTTATACAGGGAGTCCACCATATATTTT	CASSLYRESTIYF
TRBV2	TRBD2	TRBJ2-2	-	TGTGCCAGCAGCCTAGCGGCGAACACCGGGGAGCTGTTTTTT	CASSLAANTGELFF
TRBV9	-	TRBJ1-1	few	TGTGCCAGCAGCCCCAGTGGACAGACGGGAAGGACTGAAGCTTTCTTT	CASSPSGQTGRTEAFF
TRBV1	-	TRBJ2-1	-	TGCACCAGCAGCCAAGAAGGCTCCAGGGCTGGGTCTGAGCAGTTCTTC	CTSSQEGSRAGSEQFF
TRBV5-6	-	TRBJ1-2	-	TGTGCCAGCAGCAGCTCCCCGGGGGAAGGGGTCTGGGGCTACACCTTC	CASSSSPGEGVWGYTF
TRBV7-9	TRBD1	TRBJ1-4	-	TGTGCCAGCAGCTCCGATGGGGGGACAGGGGATGAAAAACTGTTTTTT	CASSSDGGTGDEKLFF
TRBV4-2	-	TRBJ2-6	-	TGTGCCAGCAGCCCAAACACAGACCCCTCTAGGGCCAACGTCCTGACTTTC	CASSPNTDPSRANVLTF
TRBV2	-	TRBJ2-2	-	TGTGCCAGCAGTGAAGGTCCAAGGGAGCTGTTTTTT	CASSEGPRELFF
TRBV5-1	-	TRBJ2-7	once	TGCGCCAGCAGTTCGACCACAGGGAGATCTGAGCAGTACTTC	CASSSTTGRSEQYF
TRBV15	TRBD1	TRBJ1-4	-	TGTGCCACCAGCAGAGATCTACAGGGGGGGACCTCTAATGAAAAACTGTTTTTT	CATSRDLQGGTSNEKLFF
TRBV4-1	-	TRBJ1-1	once	TGCGCCAGCAGCCAAGGTCCACAGGTCTCCCTGAACACTGAAGCTTTCTTT	CASSQGPQVSLNTEAFF
TRBV30	-	TRBJ2-1	-	TGTGCCTGGATGGGCGACGGCAGCTCCTACAATGAGCAGTTCTTC	CAWMGDGSSYNEQFF
TRBV19	TRBD1	TRBJ2-3	-	TGTGCCAGTAGTATAGGGGGACAGTTCACAGATACGCAGTATTTT	CASSIGGQFTDTQYF
TRBV9	TRBD1	TRBJ2-1	-	TGTGCCAGCAGCGCCACAGCGACAGGGAGTCCCTACAATGAGCAGTTCTTC	CASSATATGSPYNEQFF
TRBV6-5	-	TRBJ2-7	-	TGTGCCAGCAGTTATTTTGGCTACTGGGGCTTCGAGCAGTACTTC	CASSYFGYWGFEQYF
TRBV2	-	TRBJ2-1	few	TGTGCCAGCTCCCAAGACATATATGAGCAGTTCTTC	CASSQDIYEQFF
TRBV2	TRBD2	TRBJ2-1	-	TGTGCCAGCAGGCCATTCTCGGGACTAGCGGGAGGAAATGAGCAGTTCTTC	CASRPFSGLAGGNEQFF
TRBV19	-	TRBJ2-3	-	TGTGCCAGTAGTAGGGGGGGGGCCCCCGATACGCAGTATTTT	CASSRGGAPDTQYF
TRBV7-9	-	TRBJ1-6	-	TGTGCCAGCAGAGAACAGACTAATTCACCCCTCCACTTT	CASREQTNSPLHF
TRBV7-8	TRBD1	TRBJ1-6	-	TGTGCCAGCAGCTGGGGACAGGGGTCCTATAATTCACCCCTCCACTTT	CASSWGQGSYNSPLHF
TRBV7-9	-	TRBJ2-2	-	TGTGCCAGCAGCTTCGACTCCGCCGCCGGGGAGCTGTTTTTT	CASSFDSAAGELFF
TRBV5-6	-	TRBJ2-1	-	TGTGCCAGCAGCGGGGGACTGCGTCTTCACAATGAGCAGTTCTTC	CASSGGLRLHNEQFF
TRBV3-1/TRBV3-2	-	TRBJ1-2	-	TGTGCCAGCAGCCAAGATCCCTACTATGGCTACACCTTC	CASSQDPYYGYTF
TRBV6-5	-	TRBJ2-1	-	TGTGCCAGCAGTCACATTTACAATGAGCAGTTCTTC	CASSHIYNEQFF
TRBV7-2	-	TRBJ2-1	-	TGTGCCAGCAGCTCCTCCATTGCTAACCTGAATGAGCAGTTCTTC	CASSSSIANLNEQFF
TRBV7-2	-	TRBJ2-5	-	TGTGCCAGCAGCTTAGTACGAGAAGAGACCCAGTACTTC	CASSLVREETQYF
TRBV29-1	TRBD2	TRBJ2-1	-	TGCAGCGTTGAAAGTAGCGGGTACAATGAGCAGTTCTTC	CSVESSGYNEQFF
TRBV5-6	TRBD1	TRBJ1-6	few	TGTGCCAGCAGCTTGGGGGACAGGAATTCACCCCTCCACTTT	CASSLGDRNSPLHF
TRBV27	-	TRBJ2-3	-	TGTGCCAGCAGTCACAACACAGATACGCAGTATTTT	CASSHNTDTQYF
TRBV5-1	TRBD2	TRBJ2-3	-	TGCGCCAGCACCATAGCGGGCCTCAGCACAGATACGCAGTATTTT	CASTIAGLSTDTQYF
TRBV5-1	-	TRBJ1-1	once	TGCGCCAGCAGCTTGGGGAGAGACGCTTTCTTT	CASSLGRDAFF